These 14 T cell receptor beta chains were sequenced from one sample in a study of radiation and T cells in renal cell carcinoma. Profiled with immunoSEQ multiplex PCR; TCRdb holds only in-frame clones, not every one. Counted here are 70,000 to 95,000 clones, 82% occurring once; the ten biggest clones make up roughly 6.8%. Noted time point: baseline pretreatment blood. Treatment reported: 15 Gy SBRT to primary tumor, nephrectomy 4 weeks later. The sample was blood, taken from a patient whose treatment included radiotherapy and nephrectomy. Receptors originate from a man aged 60 to 69 with renal cell carcinoma.

This chain joins TRBV6-5 and TRBJ2-4, with 7 bases identical to TRBD2. The CDR3 length is 15 residues. Trimming removed 8 bases from V and 2 bases from J; junction bases left unmatched: 9. Germline CDR1 and CDR2: MNHEY and SVGAGI. CDR3 DNA: TGTGCCAGCGGAACTAGCGACGCGTCCAAAAACATTCAGTACTTC. Protein product: CASGTSDASKNIQYF.

The chain links TRBV5-1 to TRBJ2-5; D not certain. The germline gives CDR1 SGHRS, CDR2 YFSETQ. The CDR3 sequence is 14 residues long. Trimming pared 0 bases from V and 5 bases from J, leaving 11 bases between. The CDR3 here is CASSLEGLGETQYF. CDR3 in DNA: TGCGCCAGCAGCTTGGAAGGGTTGGGGGAGACCCAGTACTTC.

The chain links TRBV27 to TRBJ2-1; D may be TRBD2 (6 bases). The CDR3 is 12 amino acids. The germline gives CDR1 MNHEY, CDR2 SMNVEV (reference sequence). The V end lost 3 bases, the J end lost 14 bases, and 14 bases lay between the germline ends. The CDR3 DNA reads as TGTGCCAGCAGTTTCGTTAGCGGAGAAAAGTTCTTC. Translation gives CASSFVSGEKFF.

CDR3 bases: TGTGCCAGCAGCTTGCTAGCGGGAGTCAGTGAGCAGTTCTTC. Its translation: CASSLLAGVSEQFF. This rearrangement joins TRBV7-9 to TRBJ2-1; 10 bases fit TRBD2. V was pared by 3 bases and J by 9 bases, with 5 bases of the junction left unmatched. Germline loops: CDR1 SEHNR, CDR2 FQNEAQ (reference sequence). This CDR3 comprises 14 residues.

This sequence joins TRBV7-9 and TRBJ2-1; D call uncertain. CDR3 length equals 14 residues. Germline CDR1 is SEHNR and CDR2 is FQNEAQ (reference sequence). The germline V and J ends were trimmed by 3 bases and 5 bases, with 11 bases remaining between them. CDR3 coding DNA: TGTGCCAGCAGCTTTGCAGAGATCGACAATGAGCAGTTCTTC. It encodes CASSFAEIDNEQFF.

The chain joins TRBV5-4 to TRBJ2-1; TRBD1 might be the D (5 bases). The CDR3 is 15 amino acids. Germline CDR1 is SGHNT and CDR2 is YYREEE (reference sequence). V lost 4 bases, J lost 5 bases, and 16 bases lay in between. CDR3 residues: CASSTRTSVDNEQFF. The CDR3 region has the DNA TGTGCCAGCAGCACCCGGACATCGGTTGACAATGAGCAGTTCTTC.

This clone was observed a single time. This sequence joins TRBV7-2 and TRBJ2-1; 7 bases agree with TRBD2. J lost 5 bases, V lost 2 bases, and 3 bases had no gene match. In germline, CDR1 is SGHTA, CDR2 FQGNSA. The CDR3 has 14 residues. The CDR3 region has the DNA TGTGCCAGCAGCTTATATCGGGGGGACAATGAGCAGTTCTTC. Translation gives CASSLYRGDNEQFF.

This chain links TRBV9 with TRBJ2-1, with 8 nucleotides matching TRBD2. The CDR3 is made up of 17 amino acids. V trimming: 1 base; J trimming: 0 bases; junction bases outside the gene matches: 6. Germline V gene sequence: CDR1 SGDLS, CDR2 YYNGEE. The CDR3 DNA reads TGTGCCAGCAGCGTACTAGCGGGCCCAAGCTCCTACAATGAGCAGTTCTTC. Translation: CASSVLAGPSSYNEQFF.

This chain joins TRBV18 and TRBJ2-7; 9 nucleotides align to TRBD1. Germline trimming cut 2 bases from V and 5 bases from J; bases unmatched to any gene: 7. This CDR3 is built from 15 residues. CDR1 and CDR2 from the germline V gene are KGHSH and LQKENI. The CDR3 spells CASSPSGQGHDEQYF. CDR3 DNA: TGTGCCAGCTCACCATCTGGACAGGGGCACGACGAGCAGTACTTC. The full variable domain, in which reference TRBV18 and TRBJ2-7 provide the parts outside the CDR3, is NAGVMQNPRHLVRRRGQEARLRCSPMKGHSHVYWYRQLPEEGLKFMVYLQKENIIDESGMPKERFSAEFPKEGPSILRIQQVVRGDSAAYFCASSPSGQGHDEQYFGPGTRLTVT.

The chain has TRBV5-1 and TRBJ2-1, with 8 bases identical to TRBD2. V lost 2 bases, J lost 4 bases, and 11 bases stayed unmatched. Per the germline V gene, CDR1 is SGHRS and CDR2 is YFSETQ. The CDR3 is 17 amino acids. The CDR3 coding sequence is TGCGCCAGCAGCTTAATGGCTAGCGGGTTAGTATACAATGAGCAGTTCTTC. This sequence encodes CASSLMASGLVYNEQFF.

The rearrangement joins TRBV21-1 to TRBJ1-2. TRBV21-1 represents a pseudogene. The CDR3 covers 15 residues. The chain's CDR3 is CASSRSTGRGYGYTF. For the CDR3, the DNA is TGTGCCAGCAGCAGATCTACAGGGAGGGGTTATGGCTACACCTTC.

The J gene is TRBJ2-3, the V gene TRBV19, with 9 bases matching TRBD2. Trimming cost V 10 bases and J 0 bases; bases outside gene matches: 11. The V gene's germline CDR1 is LNHDA and CDR2 SQIVND (reference sequence). The length of the CDR3 is 16 residues. CDR3 in DNA: TGTGCCACCCGGGGTAGCGGGAGACTGAGCACAGATACGCAGTATTTT. Encoded protein: CATRGSGRLSTDTQYF.

This chain joins TRBV6-1 and TRBJ1-2; D uncertain. From germline, CDR1 is MNHNS and CDR2 SASEGT. Trimming cost V 6 bases and J 7 bases, with 12 bases left between them. The CDR3 is 12 amino acids. As DNA, the CDR3 is TGTGCCAGCAGCCTCATGGACTTTGGCTACACCTTC. This sequence encodes CASSLMDFGYTF.

This clone was recorded a few times. The chain recombines TRBV25-1 with TRBJ1-2; 8 bases agree with TRBD1. This CDR3 region has 15 residues. Germline values: CDR1 MGHDK, CDR2 SYGVNS. V was pared by 3 bases and J by 5 bases, with 8 bases of the junction left unmatched. CDR3 coding DNA: TGTGCCAGCAGTGACGTCGCACAGGGGGAGTATGGCTACACCTTC. This sequence encodes CASSDVAQGEYGYTF.